This T cell receptor beta chain was retrieved from a study of a mutant IDH1 vaccine in newly diagnosed glioma. Study-wide background: All eight of the vaccinations patients received fell in weeks 1, 3, 5, 7, 11, 15, 19 and 23. The start of vaccination came 4-6 weeks after radiotherapy alone, or with temozolomide cycles. Before enrollment, patients got radiotherapy alone, temozolomide alone, or mostly the combination. Study outcomes and limitations: Among all patients, vaccine-induced immune responses occurred in approximately 94%.

The CDR3 totals 15 residues. Germline CDR1 is KGHSH and CDR2 is LQKENI. V was clipped by 2 bases and J by 3 bases; unmatched bases: 4. The method was immunoSEQ multiplex PCR; TCRdb's version includes in-frame clones alone and lacks a portion of them. The table includes approximately 110,000 clones, about 90% detected once. For this clone: The antigen is not known.

Time point meaning: week 11, during vaccination. Every vaccination contained 300 ug of the mutant IDH1 20-mer peptide and was paired with topical imiquimod. The material sequenced was PBMCs, taken from a glioma patient whose treatment included an IDH1 peptide vaccine. This TCR derives from a woman between 45 and 65 years old with glioma. V and J are TRBV18 and TRBJ2-7; 10 nucleotides align to TRBD2. CDR3 bases: TGTGCCAGCTCACCATCCCTAGCGGGAGTCTACGAGCAGTACTTC. Translation gives CASSPSLAGVYEQYF.